This is a list of T cell receptor beta chains from one sample in a study of monozygotic twins with inflammatory bowel disease. TCRdb reprocessed the 5' RACE reads and keeps a single row for each CDR3 protein, giving no DNA. Its clone listing holds 150,000 to 200,000 distinct CDR3 sequences. The specimen was blood. These receptors were collected from a human donor with ulcerative colitis or Crohn's disease, or a healthy co-twin of an affected twin (not recorded which). The CDR3 runs from the conserved cysteine through the conserved F or W.

v_gene	j_gene	CDR3aa
TRBV6-5	TRBJ2-1	CASSYSVGGAVGNEQFF
TRBV28	TRBJ1-5	CASSLSTGTGVWDSNQPQHF
TRBV9	TRBJ1-3	CASSVEGLSGNTIYF
TRBV20-1	TRBJ2-1	CSARARVHEQFF
TRBV5-1	TRBJ1-1	CASSLGSTEAFF
TRBV6-6	TRBJ2-7	CASSYSLISYEQYF
TRBV20-1	TRBJ2-7	CSAAWRVLWKPPYEQYF
TRBV29-1	TRBJ2-1	CSVDHRVRDEQFF
TRBV5-5	TRBJ1-1	CASSLDRTNMNTEAFF
TRBV7-9	TRBJ2-5	CASTPDGPRETQYF
TRBV12-3/TRBV12-4	TRBJ2-2	CASSPGSGRAAGELFF
TRBV29-1	TRBJ2-5	CSARGGLETQYF
TRBV7-9	TRBJ2-3	CASSVAGVLDTQYF
TRBV6-6	TRBJ1-1	CASSQLGNTEAFF
TRBV7-9	TRBJ2-1	CASSIAASSYNEQFF
TRBV19	TRBJ2-7	CASSKARTYEQYF
TRBV2	TRBJ2-1	CASRDRVGEQFF
TRBV5-1	TRBJ1-2	CASSLAATDNYGYTF
TRBV10-3	TRBJ2-5	CAISDGGKTQYF
TRBV20-1	TRBJ2-7	CSAGREVREYEQYF
TRBV20-1	TRBJ2-6	CSARSGGEAGANVLTF
TRBV30	TRBJ2-7	CALGDRPYEQYF
TRBV28	TRBJ2-5	CASSRPLLTREVRETQYF
TRBV7-6	TRBJ1-4	CASSPRGGVNEKLFF